This T cell receptor (beta chain) was sequenced for a study of PD-L1 blockade in urothelial cancer. Study-level information: Blood analyses occurred 3 weeks (second dose) and 6 weeks post treatment start.

Profiling relied on immunoSEQ multiplex PCR, and the TCRdb table lists in-frame clones only, not all of them. The table includes roughly 42,000 clones, roughly four fifths detected once. Germline V gene sequence: CDR1 LGHNA, CDR2 YSLEER. This CDR3 comprises 15 residues. The V end was cut by 0 bases, the J end by 4 bases, with 10 bases between. This chain uses TRBV4-3 with TRBJ1-5, with unresolved D. This specimen was PBMCs, taken around atezolizumab (anti-PD-L1) treatment. The clonotype was recovered from a man aged 65 to 79 with urothelial cancer. For the CDR3, the DNA is TGCGCCAGCAGCCAAGAGCTTGGGAGAAATCAGCCCCAGCATTTT. It codes for CASSQELGRNQPQHF.